Below are 18 T cell receptor beta chains sequenced from a single sample in a study of blood T cell repertoires in COVID-19. The protocol was immunoSEQ multiplex PCR, while the TCRdb copy is restricted to in-frame clones and leaves out a portion. Counted here are roughly 250,000 clones, 80% to 90% occurring once; the ten biggest clones make up roughly 9.4%. The sample taken for sequencing was peripheral blood. The source of these receptors is a man aged 35 to 55 with active or convalescent COVID-19.

The rearrangement joins TRBV24-1 to TRBJ1-2; possibly TRBD1 for D (6 bases). The CDR3 spans 14 residues. CDR1 is KGHDR, CDR2 SFDVKD, per germline. Trimming took 6 bases from V and 2 from J, leaving 12 bases between them. The CDR3 DNA sequence: TGTGCCACCAGTACCCGGGACACCAACTATGGCTACACCTTC. It codes for CATSTRDTNYGYTF.

This chain joins TRBV4-3 and TRBJ1-2; 9 bases are a match to TRBD1. With V trimmed by 2 bases and J by 4 bases, 8 bases remained unmatched. Per the germline V gene, CDR1 is LGHNA and CDR2 is YSLEER. CDR3 size: 16 residues. CDR3: CASSQTLRTGAYGYTF. CDR3 coding DNA: TGCGCCAGCAGCCAAACCCTCAGGACAGGGGCCTATGGCTACACCTTC.

The J gene is TRBJ2-6, the V gene TRBV7-9; TRBD1 is a possible D gene (5 bases). Germline V gene lookup returns CDR1 SEHNR and CDR2 FQNEAQ (reference sequence). Trimming removed 5 bases from V and 0 bases from J, with 11 bases in between. This CDR3 is built from 16 residues. The CDR3 nucleotides are TGTGCCAGCAGCCCGGCAAGGGGCTCTGGGGCCAACGTCCTGACTTTC. This codes for CASSPARGSGANVLTF.

The V call is TRBV4-3, the J call TRBJ1-5; D unclear. CDR1 is LGHNA, CDR2 YSLEER, per germline. This CDR3 region has 16 residues. Between the trimmed V and J ends, which lost 0 bases and 8 bases, there was a span of 17 bases. CDR3 sequence (DNA): TGCGCCAGCAGCCAAGATCGTGTAACAGCTTCGGAGCCCCAGCATTTT. It codes for CASSQDRVTASEPQHF.

This chain links TRBV15 with TRBJ2-1, with 9 bases fitting TRBD1. Trimming at V came to 3 bases and at J to 8 bases, leaving 14 bases not matched to a gene. The germline gives CDR1 LNHNV, CDR2 YYDKDF (reference sequence). This CDR3 contains 17 residues. The chain's CDR3 is CATSRNYGDRDVHEQFF. For the CDR3, the DNA is TGTGCCACCAGCAGGAACTACGGGGACAGGGATGTCCATGAGCAGTTCTTC. Supplemented by reference TRBV15 and TRBJ2-1, the full variable domain reads DAMVIQNPRYQVTQFGKPVTLSCSQTLNHNVMYWYQQKSSQAPKLLFHYYDKDFNNEADTPDNFQSRRPNTSFCFLDIRSPGLGDTAMYLCATSRNYGDRDVHEQFFGPGTRLTVL.

The chain carries TRBV6-2 or TRBV6-3 and TRBJ2-3; 8 positions agree with TRBD2. Trimming took 6 bases from V and 2 from J; bases not matched to a gene: 7. Germline V gene lookup returns CDR1 MNHEY and CDR2 SVGEGT. The CDR3 extends over 15 amino acids. CDR3 in DNA: TGTGCCAGCAGCCGCGTAGCGGGACACACAGATACGCAGTATTTT. This gives the protein CASSRVAGHTDTQYF.

The chain recombines TRBV7-9 with TRBJ1-1, with 7 bases that match TRBD1. Germline values: CDR1 SEHNR, CDR2 FQNEAQ (reference sequence). Trimming cost V 6 bases and J 4 bases; bases outside gene matches: 8. The CDR3 sequence is 14 residues long. CDR3: CASRTIRTGTEAFF. In nucleotides, the CDR3 is TGTGCCAGCAGAACCATCCGGACAGGCACTGAAGCTTTCTTT.

The gene calls are TRBV27 and TRBJ1-2; D not resolved. The germline gives CDR1 MNHEY, CDR2 SMNVEV (reference sequence). V gave up 4 bases and J gave up 8 bases, with 14 bases separating them. The CDR3 sequence is 13 residues long. The CDR3 bases are TGTGCCAGCAGTTCCGATCGAGGGCACGGCTACACCTTC. It codes for CASSSDRGHGYTF.

The chain is built from TRBV18 and TRBJ2-5; 7 bases fit TRBD2. In germline, CDR1 is KGHSH, CDR2 LQKENI. The length of the CDR3 is 16 residues. The V segment lost 0 bases and the J segment 5 bases; nucleotides outside the gene matches: 9. The CDR3 DNA follows: TGTGCCAGCTCACCACCCTTAGCGGGCCCCGGGGAGACCCAGTACTTC. Its protein product is CASSPPLAGPGETQYF.

The chain couples TRBV11-1 to TRBJ2-7; perhaps TRBD2 as D (5 bases). Germline lookup yields CDR1 SGHAT and CDR2 FQDESV (reference sequence). V lost 5 bases and J 0 bases, leaving 11 bases between the germline ends. This CDR3 spans 14 amino acids. CDR3: CASSAQRSSYEQYF. CDR3 nucleotide sequence: TGTGCCAGCAGCGCCCAGCGGAGCTCCTACGAGCAGTACTTC.

The V gene is TRBV5-1, the J gene TRBJ2-1, with unresolved D. The germline gives CDR1 SGHRS, CDR2 YFSETQ. The CDR3 contains 11 residues. V shed 1 base and J shed 9 bases, with 5 bases lying between them. This CDR3 reads CASSLSFEQFF. CDR3 sequence (DNA): TGCGCCAGCAGCTTGTCTTTTGAGCAGTTCTTC.

The chain is built from TRBV10-3 and TRBJ2-7, with TRBD2 matching over 8 bases. This CDR3 contains 15 residues. Per the germline V gene, CDR1 is ENHRY and CDR2 is SYGVKD. The V and J ends lost 3 bases and 0 bases, in that order; junction bases with no gene match: 4. CDR3 coding DNA: TGTGCCATCAGTGATTTGAGCGGGAGCTCCTACGAGCAGTACTTC. Residues: CAISDLSGSSYEQYF.

This clone appeared a few times. The CDR3 DNA is TGTGCCAGCAGCTTAACAGCTAGCGGGAGGAATGAGCAGTTCTTC. It specifies CASSLTASGRNEQFF. The chain combines TRBV7-8 with TRBJ2-1; 11 nucleotides match TRBD2. The CDR3 is 15 residues long. V trimming: 2 bases; J trimming: 7 bases; junction bases outside the gene matches: 4. Germline loops: CDR1 SGHVS, CDR2 FQNEAQ.

This clone was seen only a few times. The genes are TRBV15 and TRBJ2-7; D is uncertain. This CDR3 has 14 amino acids. The germline gives CDR1 LNHNV, CDR2 YYDKDF (reference sequence). Deletions cut 0 bases from V and 3 bases from J, with 9 bases between. This CDR3 reads CATSRDFGGYEQYF. CDR3 in DNA: TGTGCCACCAGCAGAGATTTTGGCGGCTACGAGCAGTACTTC.

The table lists this clone with a count of one. The chain combines TRBV7-8 with TRBJ2-3, with 11 bases lining up with TRBD2. With V trimmed by 5 bases and J by 3 bases, 7 bases remained unmatched. This CDR3 is built from 16 residues. The V gene's germline CDR1 is SGHVS and CDR2 FQNEAQ. The CDR3 nucleotides read TGTGCCAGCAGCATCTTGACTAGCGGGACGACAGATACGCAGTATTTT. Translating gives CASSILTSGTTDTQYF.

The V gene is TRBV6-5, the J gene TRBJ2-1; TRBD2 matches 7 bases. The germline V gene has CDR1 MNHEY and CDR2 SVGAGI. V shed 2 bases, J shed 4 bases, and the junction held 8 bases outside the gene matches. The CDR3 runs to 16 residues. The CDR3 sequence is CASSYVPAGLYNEQFF. DNA of the CDR3: TGTGCCAGCAGTTACGTCCCAGCGGGATTGTACAATGAGCAGTTCTTC.

The V gene is TRBV6-1, the J gene TRBJ1-3; D unclear. The V end lost 2 bases, the J end lost 8 bases, and 13 bases lay between the germline ends. This CDR3 spans 14 amino acids. The germline V gene has CDR1 MNHNS and CDR2 SASEGT. Here the CDR3 DNA reads TGTGCCAGCAGTGAACGAGGGTTCGGAGACACCATATATTTT. Encoded protein: CASSERGFGDTIYF.

This clone appeared a single time. Distinct nucleotide sequences in the sample also encode this CDR3. The chain uses TRBV30 and TRBJ1-1; a weak D match, TRBD1 (6 bases). Trimming cost V 0 bases and J 2 bases, with 7 bases left between them. Germline V gene data show CDR1 as GTSNPN and CDR2 as SVGIG (reference sequence). The CDR3 loop spans 13 amino acids. CDR3 nucleotide sequence: TGTGCCTGGAGTGTACAGGGCAACACTGAAGCTTTCTTT. Protein: CAWSVQGNTEAFF.